This paragraph covers one TCR beta chain sequence. These data belong to a study of blood T cell repertoires in COVID-19. Turning to the study itself: Researchers got acute and convalescent COVID-19 samples from the United States, Italy and Spain. T cells, B-cell-depleted T cells, or PBMCs supplied cDNA or gDNA.

V was trimmed by 3 bases and J by 6 bases, leaving 12 bases between them. CDR3 length: 13 amino acids. Germline CDR1 LGHDT, CDR2 YNNKEL (reference sequence). Original analysis: Estimates of nucleated cell counts were drawn from the amplification of reference gene primers. Here immunoSEQ multiplex PCR was the method, and the copy in TCRdb shows in-frame clones only, minus some. The DNA was the basis for D and trimming; V, J and clone size are from that table. The profile covers about 140,000 clones, with roughly 79% appearing a single time and around 8.2% taken by the ten largest. The rearrangement links TRBV3-1 (or the pseudogene TRBV3-2) to TRBJ2-7; tentative D call: TRBD2 (5 bases). The TCR sequence derives from a human donor in a cohort sampled during active COVID-19. The sample comprised peripheral blood. CDR3 protein: CASSQAPAGEQYF. CDR3 bases: TGTGCCAGCAGCCAGGCCCCGGCGGGCGAGCAGTACTTC.